A selection of T cell receptor beta chains follows, all from one sample in a study of blood T cell repertoires in COVID-19. Assay: immunoSEQ multiplex PCR; the TCRdb copy retains only in-frame clones and omits some. Among around 26,000 clones listed, around 92% were seen once. The specimen was peripheral blood. These receptors were taken from a human donor in a cohort sampled during active COVID-19. Each CDR3 is given with its conserved first and last residue.

j_call: TRBJ2-7
v_call: TRBV5-1
cdr3_aa: CASRPGTTPYEQYF

j_call: TRBJ2-1
v_call: TRBV18
cdr3_aa: CASSPQGSHEQFF

j_call: TRBJ1-6
v_call: TRBV5-1
cdr3_aa: CASSSTSTGGGNSPLHF

j_call: TRBJ1-2
v_call: TRBV19
cdr3_aa: CASNPGQGLVFGYTF

j_call: TRBJ1-6
v_call: TRBV5-4
cdr3_aa: CASSLEGAVSNSPLHF

j_call: TRBJ2-5
v_call: TRBV2
cdr3_aa: CASSIPGQSETQYF

j_call: TRBJ2-5
v_call: TRBV4-1
cdr3_aa: CASSHLSGGQETQYF

j_call: TRBJ1-1
v_call: TRBV27
cdr3_aa: CATQSLSGAFF

j_call: TRBJ2-5
v_call: TRBV5-6
cdr3_aa: CASSPLGTFSTGTQYF

j_call: TRBJ2-5
v_call: TRBV11-2
cdr3_aa: CASSFLVGETQYF

j_call: TRBJ2-7
v_call: TRBV9
cdr3_aa: CASSVGFSGTSGTYEQYF

j_call: TRBJ1-2
v_call: TRBV5-4
cdr3_aa: CASSLKSGFHYGYTF

j_call: TRBJ2-5
v_call: TRBV15
cdr3_aa: CATSRVLGTGTETQYF

j_call: TRBJ1-2
v_call: TRBV7-2
cdr3_aa: CASSWDRQGRTF

j_call: TRBJ1-3
v_call: TRBV5-4
cdr3_aa: CASSPGGTQIGGNTIYF

j_call: TRBJ1-2
v_call: TRBV19
cdr3_aa: CASRTVVAHGYTF

j_call: TRBJ2-7
v_call: TRBV4-2
cdr3_aa: CASSQESTGSYEQYF

j_call: TRBJ1-6
v_call: TRBV20-1
cdr3_aa: CSASSMRGYNSPLHF

j_call: TRBJ1-2
v_call: TRBV11-2
cdr3_aa: CASSLGGGAFGYTF

j_call: TRBJ2-7
v_call: TRBV28
cdr3_aa: CASGGVGPDYEQYF

j_call: TRBJ1-2
v_call: TRBV5-5
cdr3_aa: CASSPSPGTGIGLGYGYTF

j_call: TRBJ2-5
v_call: TRBV2
cdr3_aa: CASMGQGAEETQYF

j_call: TRBJ1-1
v_call: TRBV7-8
cdr3_aa: CASSWGVGRYTEAFF

j_call: TRBJ1-2
v_call: TRBV3-1/TRBV3-2
cdr3_aa: CASSPGEGQGNPRDGYTF

j_call: TRBJ2-7
v_call: TRBV5-1
cdr3_aa: CASSFEAEQVQYF

j_call: TRBJ1-1
v_call: TRBV5-1
cdr3_aa: CASSSTGVRNTEAFF

j_call: TRBJ2-2
v_call: TRBV6-2/TRBV6-3
cdr3_aa: CASSYRLAGVTNTGELFF

j_call: TRBJ1-5
v_call: TRBV4-1
cdr3_aa: CASSTAAGIRGSNQPQHF

j_call: TRBJ1-2
v_call: TRBV2
cdr3_aa: CASSAEENYGYTF

j_call: TRBJ2-1
v_call: TRBV5-4
cdr3_aa: CASSLDMIILGGEQFF

j_call: TRBJ2-2
v_call: TRBV5-4
cdr3_aa: CASSLGRGELFF

j_call: TRBJ2-5
v_call: TRBV28
cdr3_aa: CASSAAGGPRETQYF

j_call: TRBJ1-2
v_call: TRBV19
cdr3_aa: CASSPISHRQGYTF

j_call: TRBJ2-7
v_call: TRBV5-1
cdr3_aa: CASSSGTGSDEQYF

j_call: TRBJ2-7
v_call: TRBV2
cdr3_aa: CASSEFRFGRRVEYEQYF

j_call: TRBJ2-7
v_call: TRBV4-3
cdr3_aa: CASSQGLAGVYEQYF

j_call: TRBJ2-3
v_call: TRBV6-5
cdr3_aa: CASREADTQYF

j_call: TRBJ1-2
v_call: TRBV19
cdr3_aa: CASSGGQGVYGYTF

j_call: TRBJ2-7
v_call: TRBV18
cdr3_aa: CASSPDKSSYEQYF

j_call: TRBJ2-3
v_call: TRBV12-3/TRBV12-4
cdr3_aa: CASSPRAGDTQYF

j_call: TRBJ1-1
v_call: TRBV4-2
cdr3_aa: CASSQEPGQNTEAFF

j_call: TRBJ1-2
v_call: TRBV18
cdr3_aa: CASSPPTGWDYGYTF

j_call: TRBJ2-2
v_call: TRBV18
cdr3_aa: CASSLRLAGGPTGELFF

j_call: TRBJ1-1
v_call: TRBV29-1
cdr3_aa: CSVAWGEAFF

j_call: TRBJ2-1
v_call: TRBV5-1
cdr3_aa: CASGIDLADGEQFF

j_call: TRBJ1-1
v_call: TRBV7-3
cdr3_aa: CASSLTPPQPNTEAFF

j_call: TRBJ2-7
v_call: TRBV5-5
cdr3_aa: CASSLDRGAYEQYF

j_call: TRBJ1-2
v_call: TRBV21-1
cdr3_aa: CASSKANDRAVGCGYTF

j_call: TRBJ1-1
v_call: TRBV19
cdr3_aa: CATLDMNTEAFF

j_call: TRBJ2-5
v_call: TRBV29-1
cdr3_aa: CSTGGQETQYF

j_call: TRBJ2-7
v_call: TRBV6-2/TRBV6-3
cdr3_aa: CASSYGTKTYEQYF

j_call: TRBJ2-5
v_call: TRBV9
cdr3_aa: CASSVWGSQETQYF

j_call: TRBJ1-1
v_call: TRBV7-9
cdr3_aa: CASSLRGTEAFF